The 25 T cell receptor beta chains below were found in one sample sequenced in a study of blood T cell repertoires in COVID-19. This table comes from immunoSEQ multiplex PCR, and its TCRdb copy is limited to in-frame clones, with some not included. Here the sample spans 240,000 or so clones, approximately 83% being singletons. Specimen: PBMCs or T cells enriched from blood (not recorded which). Every receptor here comes from a woman aged 40 to 49 with acute COVID-19.

Of note for this clone: This may stem from a read error, because a much larger clone lies one nucleotide away. The identical CDR3 is also encoded by other nucleotide sequences in the sample. This sequence joins TRBV5-1 and TRBJ1-2, with a tentative D call TRBD1 (5 bases). This CDR3 is built from 13 residues. Germline CDR1 SGHRS, CDR2 YFSETQ. Trimming took off 0 bases at V and 2 bases at J, with 5 bases between the two ends. The CDR3 bases are TGCGCCAGCAGCTTGGGACAGAACTATGGCTACACCTTC. Its protein product is CASSLGQNYGYTF.

V usage is TRBV19 and J usage is TRBJ2-3; TRBD1 is a possible D gene (5 bases). The CDR3 consists of 19 residues. Germline V gene lookup returns CDR1 LNHDA and CDR2 SQIVND (reference sequence). V was cut by 1 base and J by 5 bases, with 25 bases left in between. The CDR3 spells CASSIGLGFGQGIRDTQYF. CDR3 DNA: TGTGCCAGTAGTATAGGTCTGGGGTTCGGGCAGGGTATTAGAGATACGCAGTATTTT.

The chain links TRBV4-1 to TRBJ1-1, with D unresolved. V gave up 1 base and J gave up 10 bases, with 7 bases separating them. Germline V gene sequence: CDR1 MGHRA, CDR2 YSYEKL. CDR3 length: 11 residues. This CDR3 is CASSQGRRAFF. CDR3 nucleotides: TGCGCCAGCAGCCAAGGAAGGAGAGCTTTCTTT.

V and J are TRBV10-2 and TRBJ1-2, with a tentative D call TRBD1 (5 bases). Trimming stripped 4 bases from V and 7 bases from J, with 7 bases between. The CDR3 sequence is 11 residues long. CDR1 and CDR2 (germline): WSHSY, SAAADI. CDR3 nucleotides: TGCGCCAGCAGTGCGCAGGGTGGCTACACCTTC. Its translation: CASSAQGGYTF.

The V and J genes are TRBV19 and TRBJ2-7, with D possibly matching TRBD2 (5 bases). Trimming left V 7 bases short and J 3 bases short, with 19 bases between. The V gene's germline CDR1 is LNHDA and CDR2 SQIVND (reference sequence). CDR3 length: 15 amino acids. The CDR3 loop is CASTYPEGRFYEQYF. The CDR3 nucleotides are TGTGCCAGTACCTACCCAGAGGGCAGATTCTACGAGCAGTACTTC.

This clone was counted once. The chain links TRBV27 to TRBJ2-6; D not certain. V gave up 3 bases and J gave up 0 bases, with 21 bases separating them. Germline V lookup: CDR1 MNHEY, CDR2 SMNVEV (reference sequence). The CDR3 is 20 amino acids. The CDR3 reads CASSLQPPLGGDSGANVLTF. As DNA, the CDR3 is TGTGCCAGCAGTTTGCAACCCCCCCTAGGCGGTGACTCTGGGGCCAACGTCCTGACTTTC.

The rearrangement links TRBV11-2 to TRBJ2-3; TRBD2 matches 10 bases. V gave up 1 base and J gave up 0 bases; unmatched junction bases: 4. The CDR3 has 17 amino acids. The germline CDR1 and CDR2 sequences are SGHAT and FQNNGV. The CDR3, as DNA: TGTGCCAGCAGCTTAGCCTTTAGCGGGAGGAGCACAGATACGCAGTATTTT. Residues: CASSLAFSGRSTDTQYF. The complete variable domain, with remaining parts taken from reference TRBV11-2 and TRBJ2-3, reads EAGVAQSPRYKIIEKRQSVAFWCNPISGHATLYWYQQILGQGPKLLIQFQNNGVVDDSQLPKDRFSAERLKGVDSTLKIQPAKLEDSAVYLCASSLAFSGRSTDTQYFGPGTRLTVL.

V and J are TRBV20-1 and TRBJ2-7; 10 bases fit TRBD2. The CDR3 totals 14 residues. Germline CDR1 reads DFQATT; CDR2 reads SNEGSKA (reference sequence). J was trimmed by 3 bases and V by 3 bases; bases with no gene match: 5. The CDR3 bases are TGCAGTGCTAGTAGAACTAGCGGGATCTACGAGCAGTACTTC. Its protein is CSASRTSGIYEQYF.

The genes are TRBV4-1 and TRBJ2-1; 14 nucleotides line up with TRBD2. The trim removed 0 bases at V and 0 bases at J, leaving 4 bases unmatched. From germline, CDR1 is MGHRA and CDR2 YSYEKL. The CDR3 contains 19 residues. The CDR3 nucleotides read TGCGCCAGCAGCCAAGATCGACTAGCGGGAGGGAGCTCCTACAATGAGCAGTTCTTC. It specifies CASSQDRLAGGSSYNEQFF.

This chain connects TRBV25-1 to TRBJ1-2; 9 bases map to TRBD1. The CDR3 has 18 residues. Germline V gives CDR1 MGHDK, CDR2 SYGVNS. V lost 3 bases, J lost 3 bases, and 14 bases stayed unmatched. The CDR3 spells CASSDWGGTGPKDYGYTF. CDR3 DNA sequence: TGTGCCAGCAGTGATTGGGGGGGGACAGGGCCTAAGGACTATGGCTACACCTTC.

This chain uses TRBV6-6 with TRBJ1-1, with a tentative D call TRBD1 (5 bases). The germline V gene has CDR1 MNHNY and CDR2 SVGAGI (reference sequence). There are 12 residues in the CDR3. V was pared by 3 bases and J by 10 bases, with 12 bases between. The CDR3 nucleotides read TGTGCCAGCAGTTATTTCAGCGGGGGAGCTTTCTTT. Residues: CASSYFSGGAFF.

This chain connects TRBV6-1 to TRBJ1-2; 7 bases are a match to TRBD1. The CDR3 contains 18 residues. With 4 bases clipped from V and 0 bases from J, the junction kept 14 bases outside the gene matches. Germline CDR1 MNHNS, CDR2 SASEGT. The chain's CDR3 is CASSVQGTPELANYGYTF. The CDR3 DNA sequence: TGTGCCAGCAGTGTACAGGGGACTCCCGAATTAGCTAACTATGGCTACACCTTC.

The chain combines TRBV11-2 with TRBJ2-7; 12 bases align to TRBD2. This CDR3 is built from 15 residues. Germline trimming cut 6 bases from V and 5 bases from J; bases unmatched to any gene: 8. Germline CDR1 is SGHAT and CDR2 is FQNNGV. CDR3 nucleotides: TGTGCCAGCAGAACGAGACTAGCGGGAGAGGACGAGCAGTACTTC. Encoded protein: CASRTRLAGEDEQYF.

The rearrangement joins TRBV11-2 to TRBJ1-3; possible D gene TRBD1, 5 bases. Germline V gene data show CDR1 as SGHAT and CDR2 as FQNNGV. Trimming shortened V by 3 bases and J by 0 bases, and 12 bases separated the two germline ends. This CDR3 contains 16 residues. The CDR3 DNA is TGTGCCAGCAGCTTTCGGGGGGTCGTCTCTGGAAACACCATATATTTT. Amino acids: CASSFRGVVSGNTIYF.

The chain joins TRBV7-8 to TRBJ1-5; no clear D gene. V gave up 5 bases and J gave up 3 bases, with 17 bases separating them. Germline-derived CDR1 and CDR2 are SGHVS and FQNEAQ. The CDR3 is made up of 16 amino acids. The CDR3 DNA reads TGTGCCAGCAGCCCACCCGAGGGAGGGTTCAATCAGCCCCAGCATTTT. It yields the protein CASSPPEGGFNQPQHF.

This chain links TRBV3-1 (or the pseudogene TRBV3-2) with TRBJ1-3; unclear D gene. The length of the CDR3 is 13 residues. V gave up 2 bases and J gave up 7 bases, with 9 bases separating them. Germline CDR1 reads LGHDT; CDR2 reads YNNKEL (reference sequence). The CDR3 region is CASSQSGGNTIYF. The CDR3 DNA reads as TGTGCCAGCAGCCAAAGCGGAGGTAACACCATATATTTT.

As for this clone: The sample holds other DNA sequences that translate to the same CDR3. This chain links TRBV29-1 with TRBJ2-7, with TRBD1 matching 12 bases. Looked up from germline, CDR1 is SQVTM and CDR2 is ANQGSEA. This CDR3 is 13 amino acids long. V gave up 6 bases and J gave up 4 bases; unmatched junction bases: 4. DNA of the CDR3: TGCAGCGTCGGGGGACAGGGGGCTTACGAGCAGTACTTC. Translating it yields CSVGGQGAYEQYF.

This chain links TRBV11-2 with TRBJ2-7; D is perhaps TRBD1 (6 bases). This CDR3 contains 14 residues. Germline CDR1 SGHAT, CDR2 FQNNGV. Deletions cut 0 bases from V and 5 bases from J, with 11 bases between. Written as DNA, the CDR3 is TGTGCCAGCAGCTTAGATCCACAGGGTAACGAGCAGTACTTC. This sequence encodes CASSLDPQGNEQYF.

This clone was recorded only once. This rearrangement joins TRBV25-1 to TRBJ2-2; D perhaps matches TRBD2 (5 bases). The CDR3 runs 15 residues. V gave up 4 bases and J gave up 4 bases, with 13 bases separating them. Germline V lookup: CDR1 MGHDK, CDR2 SYGVNS. The CDR3 is CASSAGLSGTGELFF. CDR3 sequence (DNA): TGTGCCAGCAGTGCCGGGCTAAGCGGCACCGGGGAGCTGTTTTTT.

This clone was observed a handful of times. CDR3 in DNA: TGCGCCAGCAGCTTGGGGTGGAGGGACTACGAGCAGTACTTC. Its translation is CASSLGWRDYEQYF. The genes are TRBV5-1 and TRBJ2-7; tentatively, D is TRBD2 (6 bases). Germline CDR1 and CDR2: SGHRS and YFSETQ. This CDR3 spans 14 amino acids. V dropped 0 bases and J dropped 3 bases, with 10 bases sitting between them.

This chain joins TRBV4-2 and TRBJ1-3, with 8 nucleotides matching TRBD1. The CDR3 has 14 amino acids. The V gene's germline CDR1 is LGHNA and CDR2 YNFKEQ. Losses at the gene ends were 5 bases for V and 2 bases for J; bases not matched to a gene: 2. CDR3 DNA: TGTGCCAGCAGCGAACAGGGGGCTGGAAACACCATATATTTT. Protein sequence: CASSEQGAGNTIYF.

CDR3 sequence: CASSRTGTRNSYEQYF. The CDR3 bases are TGCGCCAGCAGCCGAACCGGGACTAGGAACTCCTACGAGCAGTACTTC. The rearrangement uses TRBV5-1 and TRBJ2-7, with 8 positions matching TRBD2. The germline gives CDR1 SGHRS, CDR2 YFSETQ. With 4 bases clipped from V and 0 bases from J, the junction kept 9 bases outside the gene matches. The CDR3 has 16 residues. Full variable domain (remainder filled in from reference TRBV5-1 and TRBJ2-7): KAGVTQTPRYLIKTRGQQVTLSCSPISGHRSVSWYQQTPGQGLQFLFEYFSETQRNKGNFPGRFSGRQFSNSRSEMNVSTLELGDSALYLCASSRTGTRNSYEQYFGPGTRLTVT.

This clone occurred once. V gene TRBV24-1 combines with J gene TRBJ2-1; no clear D gene. Germline-derived CDR1 and CDR2 are KGHDR and SFDVKD. V dropped 3 bases and J dropped 2 bases, with 7 bases sitting between them. This CDR3 comprises 14 residues. CDR3 coding DNA: TGTGCCACCAGTGATCCCGAGACCTACAATGAGCAGTTCTTC. Its translation is CATSDPETYNEQFF.

The chain joins TRBV21-1 to TRBJ2-7; the D call in the table, TRBD2, was not verified against the DNA. TRBV21-1 is noted as a pseudogene. There are 13 residues in the CDR3. The chain's CDR3 is CASPGGGRHEQYF. CDR3 coding DNA: TGTGCCAGCCCCGGCGGGGGCCGACACGAGCAGTACTTC.

The chain carries TRBV2 and TRBJ2-1; 12 positions agree with TRBD2. The length of the CDR3 is 16 residues. Trimming at V came to 5 bases and at J to 3 bases, leaving 5 bases not matched to a gene. The V gene's germline CDR1 is SNHLY and CDR2 FYNNEI. For the CDR3, the DNA is TGTGCCAGCAGTCTGACTAGCGGGAGCTTCTACAATGAGCAGTTCTTC. Residues: CASSLTSGSFYNEQFF.